The source of this T cell receptor (beta chain) is a study of blood T cell repertoires in COVID-19. Study-level information: Acute and convalescent COVID-19 specimens originated in the United States, Italy and Spain. PBMCs, B-cell-depleted T cells, or T cells were the source of the cDNA or gDNA that made up the material.

The CDR3 spans 15 residues. Germline CDR1 reads KGHDR; CDR2 reads SFDVKD. The ends lost 3 bases at V and 4 bases at J; junction bases unmatched: 5. Source study methods: For nucleated cells, counts were estimated from reference gene primer amplification. TCRdb's copy holds only in-frame clones and misses some; the assay was immunoSEQ multiplex PCR. The V and J calls and clone size come from that table; D and trimming were worked out from the DNA. There are tens of thousands of clones in the sample; almost 85% occur only once, and roughly 10% lies in the top ten. The chain is built from TRBV24-1 and TRBJ2-3, with 8 positions matching TRBD2. The sequenced sample consisted of peripheral blood. The TCR was taken from a man aged 45-65 years with acute or convalescent COVID-19. The CDR3 DNA sequence: TGTGCCACCAGTGATCCGCCAGCGGGAGCAGATACGCAGTATTTT. It is translated as CATSDPPAGADTQYF.